Listed below are T cell receptor beta chains from one sample, sequenced in a study of regulatory dendritic cells for organ transplantation. Produced via immunoSEQ multiplex PCR; TCRdb's table is partial and in-frame only. The table lists roughly 23,000 clones, less than 90% of them singletons. The antigens for these receptors are not known. Source material: naive CD4+ T cells from blood cultured with dendritic cells. The origin of the receptors is a human donor in good health. Each CDR3 is given with its conserved first and last residue. The D gene is left open where the match is weak. Where a row states a size, it is once, few, many or the class of an expanded clone; other rows omit it.

CDR3: CASSQEVYQPQHF
DNA: TGCGCCAGCAGTCAGGAGGTTTATCAGCCCCAGCATTTT
size: .
V: TRBV10-2
J: TRBJ1-5
D: .

CDR3: CASSMPGTGLYEQYF
DNA: TGTGCCAGTAGTATGCCGGGGACAGGACTCTACGAGCAGTACTTC
size: .
V: TRBV19
J: TRBJ2-7
D: TRBD1

CDR3: CASSLSGSPYNEQFF
DNA: TGTGCCAGCAGCTTGTCGGGATCCCCCTACAATGAGCAGTTCTTC
size: .
V: TRBV5-5
J: TRBJ2-1
D: .

CDR3: CASSLSSAGSYNEQFF
DNA: TGTGCCAGCAGTTTATCGTCGGCGGGGAGCTACAATGAGCAGTTCTTC
size: once
V: TRBV27
J: TRBJ2-1
D: .

CDR3: CASSSALGQTTTNEKLFF
DNA: TGTGCCAGCAGCTCCGCCTTGGGGCAGACGACAACTAATGAAAAACTGTTTTTT
size: .
V: TRBV7-8
J: TRBJ1-4
D: .

CDR3: CASSLDRGDEQYF
DNA: TGTGCCAGCAGCTTGGACAGGGGGGACGAGCAGTACTTC
size: .
V: TRBV7-3
J: TRBJ2-7
D: TRBD1

CDR3: CASSRGGSPLHF
DNA: TGTGCCAGCAGCCGCGGGGGTTCACCCCTCCACTTT
size: .
V: TRBV6-5
J: TRBJ1-6
D: .

CDR3: CASSLDRGSEAFF
DNA: TGTGCCAGCAGCTTGGACAGGGGATCTGAAGCTTTCTTT
size: .
V: TRBV7-9
J: TRBJ1-1
D: TRBD1

CDR3: CSAALPGAYNEQFF
DNA: TGCAGCGCTGCCCTCCCGGGGGCATACAATGAGCAGTTCTTC
size: .
V: TRBV29-1
J: TRBJ2-1
D: .

CDR3: CAFLVRGRSSYEQYF
DNA: TGTGCCTTCCTAGTCCGGGGTCGGAGCTCCTACGAGCAGTACTTC
size: few
V: TRBV5-4
J: TRBJ2-7
D: .

CDR3: CASSRPGQAPYEQYF
DNA: TGTGCCAGCAGTCGTCCGGGACAGGCCCCCTACGAGCAGTACTTC
size: .
V: TRBV5-6
J: TRBJ2-7
D: TRBD1

CDR3: CASSLASIRGTGSFYEQYF
DNA: TGTGCCAGCAGCTTAGCGTCGATACGCGGGACAGGGTCCTTCTACGAGCAGTACTTC
size: .
V: TRBV7-2
J: TRBJ2-7
D: TRBD1

CDR3: CASSLRWELTEAFF
DNA: TGTGCCAGCAGCTTAAGGTGGGAATTAACTGAAGCTTTCTTT
size: .
V: TRBV11-2
J: TRBJ1-1
D: .

CDR3: CASSYYSNTEAFF
DNA: TGTGCCAGCAGTTACTATAGTAACACTGAAGCTTTCTTT
size: .
V: TRBV6-5
J: TRBJ1-1
D: .

CDR3: CASSLQWASGVMNTGELFF
DNA: TGTGCCAGCAGCCTACAGTGGGCTAGCGGTGTGATGAACACCGGGGAGCTGTTTTTT
size: .
V: TRBV9
J: TRBJ2-2
D: TRBD2

CDR3: CASSATIETYGYTF
DNA: TGTGCCAGCAGTGCGACGATCGAAACCTATGGCTACACCTTC
size: .
V: TRBV6-5
J: TRBJ1-2
D: .

CDR3: CASSIDHRRINTEAFF
DNA: TGTGCCAGTAGTATAGATCACCGGAGGATAAACACTGAAGCTTTCTTT
size: .
V: TRBV19
J: TRBJ1-1
D: .

CDR3: CASSLTTDEQFF
DNA: TGCGCCAGCAGCTTAACAACGGATGAGCAGTTCTTC
size: .
V: TRBV5-1
J: TRBJ2-1
D: .

CDR3: CASSSPGSSGNTIYF
DNA: TGTGCCAGCAGCTCCCCCGGGTCCTCTGGAAACACCATATATTTT
size: .
V: TRBV6-6
J: TRBJ1-3
D: .

CDR3: CASSSPRGKKPYEQYF
DNA: TGTGCCAGCAGCTCCCCTCGGGGGAAGAAACCCTACGAGCAGTACTTC
size: .
V: TRBV11-2
J: TRBJ2-7
D: .

CDR3: CSVFDRGIENIQYF
DNA: TGCAGCGTTTTCGACAGGGGGATCGAAAACATTCAGTACTTC
size: .
V: TRBV29-1
J: TRBJ2-4
D: TRBD1

CDR3: CASRNRQFNQPQHF
DNA: TGCGCCAGCCGGAATAGACAGTTCAATCAGCCCCAGCATTTT
size: .
V: TRBV10-2
J: TRBJ1-5
D: .

CDR3: CASSLTSGGSGNTIYF
DNA: TGTGCCAGCAGCTTAACCTCGGGGGGTTCTGGAAACACCATATATTTT
size: .
V: TRBV7-2
J: TRBJ1-3
D: .

CDR3: CASSLAGYTDTQYF
DNA: TGCGCCAGCAGCTTAGCGGGTTACACAGATACGCAGTATTTT
size: .
V: TRBV5-1
J: TRBJ2-3
D: .

CDR3: CASSSFSGGGETQYF
DNA: TGTGCCAGCAGCTCATTTAGCGGGGGTGGAGAGACCCAGTACTTC
size: .
V: TRBV7-6
J: TRBJ2-5
D: TRBD2

CDR3: CASSHGLGPQHF
DNA: TGCGCCAGCAGCCACGGGCTTGGGCCCCAGCATTTT
size: few
V: TRBV4-1
J: TRBJ1-5
D: .

CDR3: CASSTNDRAGAEAFF
DNA: TGTGCCAGCAGCACCAACGACAGGGCTGGGGCTGAAGCTTTCTTT
size: .
V: TRBV7-3
J: TRBJ1-1
D: TRBD1

CDR3: CASSRTDVGYEQYF
DNA: TGTGCCAGCAGCCGGACAGATGTAGGCTACGAGCAGTACTTC
size: .
V: TRBV7-8
J: TRBJ2-7
D: .

CDR3: CASSPPGGNYNEQFF
DNA: TGTGCCAGCTCACCACCGGGTGGCAACTACAATGAGCAGTTCTTC
size: .
V: TRBV18
J: TRBJ2-1
D: .

CDR3: CASSEARITYSYEQYF
DNA: TGTGCCAGCAGTGAAGCACGTATAACATATTCCTACGAGCAGTACTTC
size: once
V: TRBV6-1
J: TRBJ2-7
D: .

CDR3: CASSLAQWAVNQPQHF
DNA: TGTGCCAGCAGCTTAGCTCAGTGGGCAGTCAATCAGCCCCAGCATTTT
size: .
V: TRBV7-2
J: TRBJ1-5
D: .

CDR3: CASSLGEHYNEQFF
DNA: TGTGCCAGCAGTTTGGGAGAGCACTACAATGAGCAGTTCTTC
size: once
V: TRBV6-6
J: TRBJ2-1
D: .

CDR3: CASSLGTSGTAAYEQYF
DNA: TGTGCCAGCAGTTTAGGGACTAGCGGGACCGCCGCCTACGAGCAGTACTTC
size: .
V: TRBV28
J: TRBJ2-7
D: TRBD2

CDR3: CASSTWIPASDHTLENTGELFF
DNA: TGTGCCAGCAGCACCTGGATCCCAGCCAGCGATCACACCCTAGAAAACACCGGGGAGCTGTTTTTT
size: .
V: TRBV21-1
J: TRBJ2-2
D: .

CDR3: CASSLEGSGGDEQFF
DNA: TGTGCCAGCAGCTTAGAGGGTAGCGGGGGGGATGAGCAGTTCTTC
size: .
V: TRBV11-3
J: TRBJ2-1
D: TRBD2